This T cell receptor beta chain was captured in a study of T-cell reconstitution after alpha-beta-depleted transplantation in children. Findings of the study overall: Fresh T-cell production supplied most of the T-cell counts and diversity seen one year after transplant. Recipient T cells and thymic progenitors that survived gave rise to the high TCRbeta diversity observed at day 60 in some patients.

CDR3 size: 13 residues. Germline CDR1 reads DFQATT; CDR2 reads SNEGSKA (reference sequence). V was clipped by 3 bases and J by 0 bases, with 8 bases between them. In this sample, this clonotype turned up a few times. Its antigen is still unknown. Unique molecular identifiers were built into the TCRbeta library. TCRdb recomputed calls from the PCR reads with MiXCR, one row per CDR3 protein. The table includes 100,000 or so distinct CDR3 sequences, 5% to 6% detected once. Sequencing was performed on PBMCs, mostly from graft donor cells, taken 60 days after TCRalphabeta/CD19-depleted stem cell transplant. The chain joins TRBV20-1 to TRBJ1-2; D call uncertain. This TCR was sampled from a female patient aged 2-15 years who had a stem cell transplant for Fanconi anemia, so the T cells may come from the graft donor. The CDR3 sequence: CSASVRANYGYTF. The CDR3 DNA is TGCAGTGCTAGCGTTCGGGCTAACTATGGCTACACCTTC.